The rows below give T cell receptor beta chains drawn from one sample of a study of blood T cell repertoires in COVID-19. Here immunoSEQ multiplex PCR was the method, and the copy in TCRdb shows in-frame clones only, minus some. Here the sample spans 30,000 to 40,000 clones, about 86% being singletons. The sequenced sample consisted of peripheral blood. The receptor set was obtained from a woman in her 70s with active COVID-19. Both conserved end residues are part of each CDR3. D genes are given only for firm matches. Some rows have no size entry. The others give once, few or many, or a class for an expanded clone.

once	-	TRBV7-8	TRBJ2-7	CASSLALWEEEQYF	TGTGCCAGCAGCTTAGCGCTGTGGGAGGAGGAGCAGTACTTC
-	TRBD2	TRBV24-1	TRBJ2-3	CATSSGESTDTQYF	TGTGCCACTAGTAGCGGGGAGAGCACAGATACGCAGTATTTT
-	-	TRBV7-2	TRBJ1-1	CASSSGSGNTEAFF	TGTGCCAGCAGCTCCGGGTCGGGGAACACTGAAGCTTTCTTT
-	-	TRBV29-1	TRBJ2-1	CSVGGAGISYNEQFF	TGCAGCGTTGGAGGGGCGGGGATCTCCTACAATGAGCAGTTCTTC
-	TRBD1	TRBV5-5	TRBJ1-2	CASSIQGAYGYTF	TGTGCCAGCAGCATCCAGGGGGCCTATGGCTACACCTTC
-	-	TRBV9	TRBJ2-3	CASSVASGERTDTQYF	TGTGCCAGCAGCGTAGCTTCGGGAGAGCGCACAGATACGCAGTATTTT
-	-	TRBV12-3/TRBV12-4	TRBJ1-1	CASSRRTEAFF	TGTGCCAGCAGTAGGAGAACTGAAGCTTTCTTT
few	-	TRBV27	TRBJ1-4	CASSLRGVGEKLFF	TGTGCCAGCAGCCTTCGGGGGGTTGGTGAAAAACTGTTTTTT
-	TRBD2	TRBV4-3	TRBJ2-5	CASSQVIRGGQETQYF	TGCGCCAGCAGCCAAGTGATACGGGGGGGCCAAGAGACCCAGTACTTC
-	-	TRBV15	TRBJ1-5	CATSRDRVRNQPQHF	TGTGCCACCAGCAGAGACCGGGTGCGCAATCAGCCCCAGCATTTT
-	TRBD2	TRBV7-2	TRBJ2-1	CASSLNTGGGTQFF	TGTGCCAGCAGCTTAAATACTGGGGGGGGGACGCAGTTCTTC
-	-	TRBV11-3	TRBJ2-2	CASSFGVSGELFF	TGTGCCAGCAGCTTCGGGGTCTCCGGGGAGCTGTTTTTT
-	-	TRBV24-1	TRBJ1-2	CATSQGWDGYTF	TGTGCCACCAGTCAGGGGTGGGATGGCTACACCTTC
-	-	TRBV12-3/TRBV12-4	TRBJ1-1	CASKTGPEAFF	TGTGCCAGCAAAACAGGGCCTGAAGCTTTCTTT
-	-	TRBV6-6	TRBJ1-1	CASSDYIEGTEAFF	TGTGCCAGCAGTGACTACATTGAGGGAACTGAAGCTTTCTTT
-	-	TRBV7-8	TRBJ2-2	CASSPLLSTGELFF	TGTGCCAGCAGCCCCCTCTTGAGCACCGGGGAGCTGTTTTTT
-	TRBD2	TRBV2	TRBJ2-4	CASMGQRGQNIQYF	TGTGCCAGCATGGGCCAGCGGGGCCAAAACATTCAGTACTTC
-	-	TRBV11-2	TRBJ2-7	CASSLSGAASYEQYF	TGTGCCAGCAGCTTATCCGGAGCAGCTTCCTACGAGCAGTACTTC
-	TRBD1	TRBV6-5	TRBJ1-6	CATQPGQAFPPLHF	TGTGCCACTCAACCGGGACAGGCATTTCCACCCCTCCACTTT
-	TRBD2	TRBV7-3	TRBJ2-7	CASSLGLAGGTYEQYF	TGTGCCAGCAGCTTGGGACTAGCGGGGGGCACCTACGAGCAGTACTTC
-	TRBD1	TRBV3-1/TRBV3-2	TRBJ1-3	CASSKIRQGDTIYF	TGTGCCAGCAGCAAGATTAGACAGGGGGACACCATATATTTT
once	TRBD1	TRBV19	TRBJ1-1	CASSTWDRVFAEAFF	TGTGCCAGTAGTACCTGGGACAGGGTGTTCGCTGAAGCTTTCTTT
once	TRBD1	TRBV7-2	TRBJ1-6	CASSSGQAAPLHF	TGTGCCAGCAGCTCAGGACAGGCCGCACCCCTCCACTTT
-	-	TRBV9	TRBJ1-1	CASSVGLSTGRESTEAFF	TGTGCCAGCAGCGTAGGGTTGAGCACAGGGAGGGAGAGCACTGAAGCTTTCTTT
once	-	TRBV24-1	TRBJ1-2	CATSDGTKNSYGYTF	TGTGCCACCAGTGACGGGACAAAGAATAGTTATGGCTACACCTTC
-	TRBD2	TRBV28	TRBJ2-2	CASSYLTSSGGELFF	TGTGCCAGCAGTTATCTCACCTCTAGCGGCGGGGAGCTGTTTTTT
-	TRBD1	TRBV7-9	TRBJ2-7	CASSGAGQAAYEQYF	TGTGCCAGCAGCGGAGCCGGACAGGCAGCCTACGAGCAGTACTTC
-	TRBD1	TRBV9	TRBJ2-7	CASSVQDRSYEQYF	TGTGCCAGCAGCGTGCAGGACAGGTCCTACGAGCAGTACTTC
-	-	TRBV25-1	TRBJ2-7	CASKRSMGEQYF	TGTGCCAGCAAGCGGTCTATGGGCGAGCAGTACTTC
-	TRBD1	TRBV14	TRBJ2-7	CASSGKTGVAYEQYF	TGTGCCAGCAGCGGGAAGACAGGGGTTGCCTACGAGCAGTACTTC
-	TRBD2	TRBV5-4	TRBJ2-3	CASSLYVAGGPDTQYF	TGTGCCAGCAGCTTGTACGTGGCGGGGGGGCCAGATACGCAGTATTTT
few	TRBD1	TRBV28	TRBJ2-5	CASSRGQGRETQYF	TGTGCCAGCAGTAGAGGACAGGGGAGAGAGACCCAGTACTTC
-	TRBD1	TRBV9	TRBJ2-3	CASSSSGQLTDTQYF	TGTGCCAGCAGCTCCTCGGGACAGCTCACAGATACGCAGTATTTT
once	-	TRBV7-2	TRBJ1-4	CASSFGHTNEKLFF	TGTGCCAGCAGCTTCGGACACACTAATGAAAAACTGTTTTTT
-	TRBD2	TRBV5-1	TRBJ2-7	CASSLLAGGSYEQYF	TGCGCCAGCAGCTTGCTAGCGGGGGGTTCCTACGAGCAGTACTTC
-	-	TRBV5-4	TRBJ1-2	CASSLRNYGYTF	TGTGCCAGCAGCCTACGGAACTATGGCTACACCTTC
few	-	TRBV7-9	TRBJ1-6	CASSATGGESPLHF	TGTGCCAGCAGCGCGACTGGGGGGGAATCACCCCTCCACTTT
few	-	TRBV28	TRBJ2-5	CASSPPGEREMETQYF	TGTGCCAGCAGCCCTCCGGGGGAGCGCGAAATGGAGACCCAGTACTTC
-	-	TRBV14	TRBJ2-7	CASKGDSYEQYF	TGTGCCAGCAAAGGGGATTCCTACGAGCAGTACTTC
-	TRBD2	TRBV7-6	TRBJ2-7	CASSLSGTRDEQYF	TGTGCCAGCAGCTTAAGTGGGACTAGGGACGAGCAGTACTTC
-	-	TRBV18	TRBJ2-3	CASSPPNRAAATQYF	TGTGCCAGCTCACCACCGAACAGGGCGGCAGCTACGCAGTATTTT
-	-	TRBV5-4	TRBJ1-4	CASSRATNEKLFF	TGTGCCAGCAGCCGAGCGACTAATGAAAAACTGTTTTTT
-	TRBD2	TRBV5-1	TRBJ2-5	CASSLPSGGARETQYF	TGCGCCAGCAGCTTGCCGAGCGGGGGGGCCCGGGAGACCCAGTACTTC
once	-	TRBV5-1	TRBJ2-5	CASSLDSGKQETQYF	TGCGCCAGCAGCTTGGATAGTGGTAAACAAGAGACCCAGTACTTC
-	-	TRBV6-5	TRBJ2-1	CASRSYGNEQFF	TGTGCCAGCAGATCGTACGGCAATGAGCAGTTCTTC